This T cell receptor (beta chain) came from a study of hypomethylating agent response in myelodysplastic syndrome. Background on the study: Of these patients, roughly 6 responded (complete response or hematologic improvement) and 4 or 5 did not. Findings and limits, study-wide: Healthy controls were not age-matched to MDS patients, possibly affecting comparisons. The cohort was small, with only 11 to 12 patients analyzed.

Regarding this clone: Its target is unknown.

Method: immunoSEQ multiplex PCR; TCRdb's copy keeps in-frame clones and lacks some. The table includes 5,000 to 6,000 clones, approximately 80% detected once. The starting material was bone marrow, obtained before or after starting hypomethylating agent treatment for myelodysplastic syndrome (not recorded which). The origin of this receptor is a human donor with myelodysplastic syndrome.

The CDR3 sequence is CASSLVVGTGDEQYF. CDR3 coding DNA: TGTGCCAGCAGCTTGGTGGTCGGGACAGGGGACGAGCAGTACTTC. The chain combines TRBV5-6 with TRBJ2-5; TRBD1 agrees at 10 bases. The J call could be wrong; TRBJ2-7 is a better fit for the DNA end. Germline V gene data show CDR1 as SGHDT and CDR2 as YYEEEE. CDR3 length: 15 residues.